Following are 24 T cell receptor beta chains from one sample sequenced in a study of T cell changes during pregnancy in multiple sclerosis. Only in-frame clones appear in the TCRdb table, and some are missing; sequencing was by immunoSEQ multiplex PCR. The sample lists more than 65,000 clones; 80% to 95% were seen once. Sequences were derived from peripheral blood, sampled in the first trimester of pregnancy. Receptor source: a female donor with multiple sclerosis, enrolled in a pregnancy study.

The V gene is TRBV5-1, the J gene TRBJ2-2; 9 nucleotides match TRBD1. This CDR3 comprises 17 residues. Germline V gene sequence: CDR1 SGHRS, CDR2 YFSETQ. V was clipped by 5 bases and J by 0 bases; unmatched bases: 8. CDR3 in DNA: TGCGCCAGCAGGCGGACAGGGGTGGGAGCGAACACCGGGGAGCTGTTTTTT. Amino acid sequence: CASRRTGVGANTGELFF.

The gene calls are TRBV2 and TRBJ1-1; D gene uncertain. Germline lookup yields CDR1 SNHLY and CDR2 FYNNEI. Trimming pared 7 bases from V and 2 bases from J, leaving 14 bases between. The CDR3 sequence is 14 residues long. The CDR3 reads CASKLQTVNTEAFF. DNA for the CDR3: TGTGCCAGCAAGCTACAAACAGTTAACACTGAAGCTTTCTTT. Full variable domain (missing parts from reference TRBV2 and TRBJ1-1): EPEVTQTPSHQVTQMGQEVILRCVPISNHLYFYWYRQILGQKVEFLVSFYNNEISEKSEIFDDQFSVERPDGSNFTLKIRSTKLEDSAMYFCASKLQTVNTEAFFGQGTRLTVV.

The gene calls are TRBV2 and TRBJ1-5; D call uncertain. The germline V gene encodes CDR1 SNHLY and CDR2 FYNNEI. The CDR3 runs 13 residues. Trimming removed 7 bases from V and 1 base from J, with 8 bases in between. The CDR3 region is CASNSDSNQPQHF. The CDR3 DNA reads TGTGCCAGCAACAGTGACAGCAATCAGCCCCAGCATTTT.

This CDR3 reads CASSFPRGSLEGTQYF. CDR3 bases: TGTGCCAGCAGTTTCCCCAGGGGGAGCCTGGAAGGGACCCAGTACTTC. V usage is TRBV28 and J usage is TRBJ2-5; TRBD1 matches 7 bases. The germline CDR1 and CDR2 sequences are MDHEN and SYDVKM. The length of the CDR3 is 16 residues. The J segment lost 7 bases and the V segment lost 3 bases, leaving 14 bases of the junction unmatched. Full variable domain (outside the CDR3, taken from reference TRBV28 and TRBJ2-5): DVKVTQSSRYLVKRTGEKVFLECVQDMDHENMFWYRQDPGLGLRLIYFSYDVKMKEKGDIPEGYSVSREKKERFSLILESASTNQTSMYLCASSFPRGSLEGTQYFGPGTRLLVL.

The chain combines TRBV5-8 with TRBJ2-1; D is undetermined. This CDR3 has 18 amino acids. With 0 bases removed from V and 6 bases from J, the gap between germline ends came to 22 bases. The germline gives CDR1 SGHTS, CDR2 YDEGEE. Here the CDR3 DNA reads TGTGCCAGCAGCTTGGATCACCGGGTAGATTCAGCTTCCAATGAGCAGTTCTTC. Translated, it gives CASSLDHRVDSASNEQFF.

This chain uses TRBV6-1 with TRBJ2-7; TRBD1 matches 10 bases. This CDR3 comprises 15 residues. Unmatched junction bases numbered 7, after V lost 6 bases and J lost 2 bases. Germline assignment: CDR1 MNHNS and CDR2 SASEGT. The CDR3, as DNA: TGTGCCAGCAGGGGGGGACAGGGGTCGACCTACGAGCAGTACTTC. This sequence encodes CASRGGQGSTYEQYF.

The chain has TRBV2 and TRBJ2-5; weak D call: TRBD2 (7 bases). CDR1 and CDR2 from the germline V gene are SNHLY and FYNNEI. Trimming took 7 bases from V and 2 from J, leaving 17 bases between them. The CDR3 runs to 15 residues. The CDR3 DNA sequence: TGTGCCAGCACGGGAAGGGGGGGGATGCAAGAGACCCAGTACTTC. Residues: CASTGRGGMQETQYF.

The V call is TRBV28, the J call TRBJ1-6, with TRBD1 matching 9 bases. This CDR3 has 15 amino acids. Germline V gene lookup returns CDR1 MDHEN and CDR2 SYDVKM. V dropped 6 bases and J dropped 4; count of bases not matched to a gene: 4. CDR3 residues: CASRKDRGYNSPLHF. As DNA, the CDR3 is TGTGCCAGCAGGAAGGACAGGGGATATAATTCACCCCTCCACTTT.

The chain is built from TRBV7-9 and TRBJ2-5, with a possible D match to TRBD2 (6 bases). The germline CDR1 and CDR2 sequences are SEHNR and FQNEAQ (reference sequence). Deletions cut 6 bases from V and 1 base from J, with 15 bases between. CDR3 length: 15 residues. As DNA, the CDR3 is TGTGCCAGCAGTCGGGGACCGGGACTCCAAGAGACCCAGTACTTC. It codes for CASSRGPGLQETQYF.

This clone appeared a few times. The chain has TRBV6-1 and TRBJ1-2; TRBD1 matches 7 bases. The CDR3 is 14 amino acids. V lost 7 bases, J lost 7 bases, and 12 bases stayed unmatched. Germline V gene data show CDR1 as MNHNS and CDR2 as SASEGT. CDR3 loop: CASTPDRALPGYTF. The CDR3, as DNA: TGTGCCAGCACTCCCGACAGGGCCTTACCTGGCTACACCTTC.

The chain joins TRBV10-3 to TRBJ2-7; 10 nucleotides align to TRBD2. The CDR3 extends over 17 amino acids. CDR1 ENHRY and CDR2 SYGVKD come from the germline V gene. V was clipped by 0 bases and J by 2 bases; unmatched bases: 7. The CDR3 is CAISESRRLAGAYEQYF. CDR3 DNA: TGTGCCATCAGTGAGTCGAGGAGGCTAGCGGGAGCCTACGAGCAGTACTTC.

V usage is TRBV27 and J usage is TRBJ1-2; no clear D. This CDR3 has 13 amino acids. Trimming took off 3 bases at V and 2 bases at J, with 7 bases between the two ends. Germline CDR1 reads MNHEY; CDR2 reads SMNVEV (reference sequence). The CDR3 loop is CASSFEGNYGYTF. The CDR3, as DNA: TGTGCCAGCAGTTTCGAGGGAAACTATGGCTACACCTTC.

This rearrangement joins TRBV5-4 to TRBJ2-5; 10 positions agree with TRBD1. Germline CDR1 reads SGHNT; CDR2 reads YYREEE (reference sequence). CDR3 length: 15 residues. V trimming: 2 bases; J trimming: 3 bases; junction bases outside the gene matches: 4. In DNA, the CDR3 is TGTGCCAGCAGCTTACCCGGGACAGGGGAAGAGACCCAGTACTTC. This sequence encodes CASSLPGTGEETQYF.

The chain carries TRBV7-6 and TRBJ2-3, with 9 bases that match TRBD2. The CDR3 covers 16 residues. Trimming removed 1 base from V and 5 bases from J; junction bases left unmatched: 7. Germline loops: CDR1 SGHVS, CDR2 FNYEAQ. The CDR3, as DNA: TGTGCCAGCAGCTTAGTAGGTAGCGGGGGCGGAGATACGCAGTATTTT. Its translation is CASSLVGSGGGDTQYF.

The chain has TRBV14 and TRBJ2-2, with 9 bases matching TRBD2. V lost 0 bases to trimming and J lost 7 bases; unmatched junction nucleotides: 9. The CDR3 sequence is 17 residues long. CDR1 is SGHDN and CDR2 is FVKESK in the germline V gene. CDR3 DNA sequence: TGTGCCAGCAGCCAAGATCTGGCGGGGGGGCCCGGCGGGGAGCTGTTTTTT. Encoded protein: CASSQDLAGGPGGELFF.

This chain uses TRBV7-2 with TRBJ2-3; 10 bases map to TRBD2. Germline V CDR1 and CDR2: SGHTA, FQGNSA. V was pared by 5 bases and J by 2 bases, with 16 bases of the junction left unmatched. CDR3 length equals 19 residues. CDR3 nucleotide sequence: TGTGCCAGCAGCCCTCGGACTAAGCGGGGGGGACTAAACACAGATACGCAGTATTTT. It is translated as CASSPRTKRGGLNTDTQYF.

The V gene is TRBV29-1, the J gene TRBJ1-1; D unclear. Germline V gives CDR1 SQVTM, CDR2 ANQGSEA. The germline V and J ends were trimmed by 4 bases and 5 bases, with 8 bases remaining between them. The CDR3 has 11 amino acids. The CDR3 DNA reads as TGCAGCGTTGCGGCGGCTACTGAAGCTTTCTTT. It is translated as CSVAAATEAFF.

J is TRBJ1-6 and V is TRBV6-4; TRBD1 matches at 11 bases. This CDR3 spans 15 amino acids. In germline, CDR1 is MRHNA, CDR2 SNTAGT. V dropped 6 bases and J dropped 6; count of bases not matched to a gene: 4. CDR3 sequence (DNA): TGTGCCAGCAGGGGGACAGGGGGGTCTAATTCACCCCTCCACTTT. Translating gives CASRGTGGSNSPLHF.

The V call is TRBV27, the J call TRBJ2-1; 7 bases are a match to TRBD2. CDR3 length: 13 residues. In germline, CDR1 is MNHEY, CDR2 SMNVEV (reference sequence). Trimming took 5 bases from V and 6 from J; bases not matched to a gene: 4. CDR3 in DNA: TGTGCCAGCAGTGGGGGGGATCGCAATGAGCAGTTCTTC. It specifies CASSGGDRNEQFF.

J is TRBJ1-1 and V is TRBV20-1; D is uncertain. Trimming removed 3 bases at V and 6 bases at J, with 8 bases between. Germline-derived CDR1 and CDR2 are DFQATT and SNEGSKA (reference sequence). The CDR3 covers 11 residues. CDR3 in amino acids: CSARPGPEAFF. In DNA form, the CDR3 reads TGCAGTGCTAGGCCAGGCCCTGAAGCTTTCTTT.

The chain has TRBV19 and TRBJ2-1; D might be TRBD2 (5 bases). This CDR3 has 17 amino acids. Germline V gene sequence: CDR1 LNHDA, CDR2 SQIVND (reference sequence). V lost 3 bases to trimming and J lost 5 bases, with 20 bases between them. This CDR3 reads CASSISLVEARNNEQFF. CDR3 sequence (DNA): TGTGCCAGTAGTATTTCGCTCGTGGAGGCTAGGAACAATGAGCAGTTCTTC.

The chain uses TRBV27 and TRBJ1-1, with a tentative D call TRBD1 (6 bases). Trimming left V 3 bases short and J 7 bases short, with 15 bases between. From germline, CDR1 is MNHEY and CDR2 SMNVEV (reference sequence). The CDR3 spans 14 residues. The CDR3 loop reads CASSLRGPSLEAFF. CDR3 coding DNA: TGTGCCAGCAGTTTGCGGGGGCCTAGTCTTGAAGCTTTCTTT.

The chain joins TRBV28 to TRBJ2-7; possibly TRBD2 for D (6 bases). V was cut by 1 base and J by 5 bases, with 15 bases left in between. The V gene's germline CDR1 is MDHEN and CDR2 SYDVKM. CDR3 size: 15 residues. The CDR3 is CASSLYPGVGNEQYF. For the CDR3, the DNA is TGTGCCAGCAGTTTATATCCGGGGGTGGGCAACGAGCAGTACTTC. Based on the CDR3 plus reference TRBV28 and TRBJ2-7, the full variable domain is DVKVTQSSRYLVKRTGEKVFLECVQDMDHENMFWYRQDPGLGLRLIYFSYDVKMKEKGDIPEGYSVSREKKERFSLILESASTNQTSMYLCASSLYPGVGNEQYFGPGTRLTVT.

V gene TRBV7-2 combines with J gene TRBJ1-2; 7 nucleotides match TRBD1. This CDR3 has 16 residues. Unmatched junction bases numbered 13, after V lost 4 bases and J lost 5 bases. Germline values: CDR1 SGHTA, CDR2 FQGNSA. CDR3 residues: CASSSKTVQGSYGYTF. The CDR3 DNA reads TGTGCCAGCAGCTCCAAAACGGTACAGGGGAGTTATGGCTACACCTTC.